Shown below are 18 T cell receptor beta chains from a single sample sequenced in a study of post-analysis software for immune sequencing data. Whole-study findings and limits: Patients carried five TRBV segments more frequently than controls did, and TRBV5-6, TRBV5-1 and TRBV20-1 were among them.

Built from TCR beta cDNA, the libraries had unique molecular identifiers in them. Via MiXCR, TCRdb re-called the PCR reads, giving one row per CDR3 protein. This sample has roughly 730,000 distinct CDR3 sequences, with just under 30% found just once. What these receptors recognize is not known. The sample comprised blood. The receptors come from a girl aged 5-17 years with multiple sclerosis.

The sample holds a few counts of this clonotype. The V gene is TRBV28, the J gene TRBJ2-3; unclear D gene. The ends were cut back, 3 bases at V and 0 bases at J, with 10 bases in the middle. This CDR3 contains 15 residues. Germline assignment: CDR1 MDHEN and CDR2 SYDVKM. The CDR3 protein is CASSFFATSTDTQYF. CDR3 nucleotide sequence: TGTGCCAGCAGTTTCTTCGCCACTAGCACAGATACGCAGTATTTT.

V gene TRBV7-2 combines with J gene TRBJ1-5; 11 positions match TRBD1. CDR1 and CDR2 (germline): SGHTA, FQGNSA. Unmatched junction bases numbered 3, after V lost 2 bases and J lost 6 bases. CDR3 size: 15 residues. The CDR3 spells CASSLRTGGRQPQHF. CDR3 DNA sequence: TGTGCCAGCAGCTTAAGGACAGGGGGCCGTCAGCCCCAGCATTTT.

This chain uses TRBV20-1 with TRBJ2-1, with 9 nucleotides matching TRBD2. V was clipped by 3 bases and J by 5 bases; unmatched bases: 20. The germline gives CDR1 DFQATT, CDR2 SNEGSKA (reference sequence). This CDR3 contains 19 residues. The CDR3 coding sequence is TGCAGTGCTAGTCTCCTAGCGGGACATCTAGGGCTAGTAAACAATGAGCAGTTCTTC. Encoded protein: CSASLLAGHLGLVNNEQFF.

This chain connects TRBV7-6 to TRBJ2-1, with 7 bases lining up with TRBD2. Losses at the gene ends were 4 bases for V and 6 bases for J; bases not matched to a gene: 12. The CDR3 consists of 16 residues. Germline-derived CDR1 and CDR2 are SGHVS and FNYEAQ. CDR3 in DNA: TGTGCCAGCAGCTCCCTCAGGACTAGGGCTGCCAATGAGCAGTTCTTC. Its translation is CASSSLRTRAANEQFF.

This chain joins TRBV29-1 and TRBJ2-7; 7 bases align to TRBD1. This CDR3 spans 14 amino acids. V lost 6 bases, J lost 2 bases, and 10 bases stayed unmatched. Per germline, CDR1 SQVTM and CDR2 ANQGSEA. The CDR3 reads CSVLVGQLAYEQYF. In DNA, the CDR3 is TGCAGCGTATTGGTGGGACAGCTAGCCTACGAGCAGTACTTC.

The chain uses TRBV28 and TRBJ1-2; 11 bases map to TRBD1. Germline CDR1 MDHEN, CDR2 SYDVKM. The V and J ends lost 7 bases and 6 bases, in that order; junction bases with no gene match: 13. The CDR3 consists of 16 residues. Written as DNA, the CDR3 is TGTGCCAGCACCGACAGCGGACAGGGGGCACTGGATGGCTACACCTTC. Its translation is CASTDSGQGALDGYTF.

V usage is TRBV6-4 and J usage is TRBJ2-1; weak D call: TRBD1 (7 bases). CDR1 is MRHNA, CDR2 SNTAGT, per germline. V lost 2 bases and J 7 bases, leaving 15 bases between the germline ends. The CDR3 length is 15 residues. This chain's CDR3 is CASSDGGAGGNEQFF. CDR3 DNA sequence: TGTGCCAGCAGTGACGGTGGGGCAGGGGGGAATGAGCAGTTCTTC.

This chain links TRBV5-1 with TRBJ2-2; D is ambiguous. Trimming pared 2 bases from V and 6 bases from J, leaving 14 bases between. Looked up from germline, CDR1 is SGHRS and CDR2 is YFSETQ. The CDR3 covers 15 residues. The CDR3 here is CASSFGPALAGELFF. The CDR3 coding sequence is TGCGCCAGCAGCTTTGGCCCAGCCTTGGCCGGGGAGCTGTTTTTT.

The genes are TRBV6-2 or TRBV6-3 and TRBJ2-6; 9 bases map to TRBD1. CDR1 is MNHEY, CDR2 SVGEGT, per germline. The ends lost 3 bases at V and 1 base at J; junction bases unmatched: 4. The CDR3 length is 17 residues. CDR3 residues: CASSYGQGRSGANVLTF. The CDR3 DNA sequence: TGTGCCAGCAGTTATGGACAGGGGAGATCTGGGGCCAACGTCCTGACTTTC.

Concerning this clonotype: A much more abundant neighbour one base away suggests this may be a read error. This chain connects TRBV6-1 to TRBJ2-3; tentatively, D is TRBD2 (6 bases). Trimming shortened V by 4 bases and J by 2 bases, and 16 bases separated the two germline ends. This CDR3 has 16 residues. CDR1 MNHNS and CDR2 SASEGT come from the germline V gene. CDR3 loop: CASSGRTGGNTDTQYF. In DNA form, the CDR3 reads TGTGCCAGCAGTGGCCGGACTGGCGGGAACACAGATACGCAGTATTTT.

CDR3 nucleotide sequence: TGCAGTGCTGCCCCGGGGCAGATCACAGATACGCAGTATTTT. This encodes CSAAPGQITDTQYF. This chain uses TRBV20-1 with TRBJ2-3, with D perhaps assigned TRBD1 or TRBD2 (5 bases each). The V end lost 5 bases, the J end lost 2 bases, and 14 bases lay between the germline ends. CDR3 length equals 14 residues. CDR1 is DFQATT, CDR2 SNEGSKA, per germline (reference sequence).

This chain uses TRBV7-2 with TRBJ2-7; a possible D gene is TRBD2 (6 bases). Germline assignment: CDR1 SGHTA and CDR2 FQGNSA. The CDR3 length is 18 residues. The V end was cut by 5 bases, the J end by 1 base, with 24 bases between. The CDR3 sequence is CASSGIGFGTHNSYEQYF. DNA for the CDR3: TGTGCCAGCAGCGGAATAGGATTTGGGACTCATAATTCCTACGAGCAGTACTTC. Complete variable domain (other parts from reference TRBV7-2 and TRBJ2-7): GAGVSQSPSNKVTEKGKDVELRCDPISGHTALYWYRQSLGQGLEFLIYFQGNSAPDKSGLPSDRFSAERTGGSVSTLTIQRTQQEDSAVYLCASSGIGFGTHNSYEQYFGPGTRLTVT.

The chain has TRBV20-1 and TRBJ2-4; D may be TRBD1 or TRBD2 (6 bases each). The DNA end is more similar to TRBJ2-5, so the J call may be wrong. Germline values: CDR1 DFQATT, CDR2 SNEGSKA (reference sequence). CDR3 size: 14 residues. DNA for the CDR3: TGCAGGGTTCCTGTGGCAGGGGCGGGGGAGACCCAGTACTTC. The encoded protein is CRVPVAGAGETQYF.

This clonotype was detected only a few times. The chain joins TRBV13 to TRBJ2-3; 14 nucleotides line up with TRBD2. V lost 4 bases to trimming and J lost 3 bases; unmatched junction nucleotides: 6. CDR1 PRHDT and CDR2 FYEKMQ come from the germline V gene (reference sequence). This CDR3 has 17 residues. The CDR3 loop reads CASSSGLAGGGTDTQYF. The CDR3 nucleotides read TGTGCCAGCAGCTCCGGACTAGCGGGGGGTGGAACAGATACGCAGTATTTT.

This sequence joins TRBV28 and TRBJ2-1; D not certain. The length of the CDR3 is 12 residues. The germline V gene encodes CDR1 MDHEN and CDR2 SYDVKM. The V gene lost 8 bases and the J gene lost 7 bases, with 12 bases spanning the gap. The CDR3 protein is CASSWVKNEQFF. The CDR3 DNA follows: TGTGCCAGCTCATGGGTTAAGAATGAGCAGTTCTTC.

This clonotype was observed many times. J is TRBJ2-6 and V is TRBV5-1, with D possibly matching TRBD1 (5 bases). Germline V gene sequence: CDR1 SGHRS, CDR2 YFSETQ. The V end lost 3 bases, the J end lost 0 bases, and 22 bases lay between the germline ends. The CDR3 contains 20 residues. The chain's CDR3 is CASSSWGVGQGSSGANVLTF. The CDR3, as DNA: TGCGCCAGCAGCTCGTGGGGCGTTGGGCAGGGTAGCTCTGGGGCCAACGTCCTGACTTTC.

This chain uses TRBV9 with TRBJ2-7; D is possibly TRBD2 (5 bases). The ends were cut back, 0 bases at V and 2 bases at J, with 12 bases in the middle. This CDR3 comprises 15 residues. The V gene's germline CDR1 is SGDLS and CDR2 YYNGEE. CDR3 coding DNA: TGTGCCAGCAGCGTAGGAGCGACCGGGGCCTACGAGCAGTACTTC. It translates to CASSVGATGAYEQYF.

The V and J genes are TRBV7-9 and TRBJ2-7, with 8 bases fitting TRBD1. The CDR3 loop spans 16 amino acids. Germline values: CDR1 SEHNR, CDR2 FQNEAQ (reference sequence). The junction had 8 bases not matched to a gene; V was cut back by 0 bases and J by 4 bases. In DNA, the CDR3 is TGTGCCAGCAGCTTAGCAGACAGGGGACTTCCGTACGAGCAGTACTTC. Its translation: CASSLADRGLPYEQYF.